The rows below give T cell receptor beta chains drawn from one sample of a study of lymphopenia after photon versus proton radiotherapy. Sequencing was performed with immunoSEQ multiplex PCR; in TCRdb, only in-frame clones are kept and a portion is missing. Among about 16,000 clones listed, about nine tenths were seen once. Specimen: peripheral blood, collected from a patient treated with proton-based radiotherapy. The receptors stem from a man in his 70s with pancreatic cancer. CDR3s include the opening cysteine and the closing phenylalanine or tryptophan. A D gene is named only where the DNA matches it firmly. Clone size appears in some rows only: once, few, many, or a class for an expanded clone.

CASSPVEDYYNEQFF,TGTGCCAGCAGCCCCGTGGAGGATTACTACAATGAGCAGTTCTTC,TRBV6-6,15,NA,NA,TRBJ2-1
CASSYTGTSYEQYF,TGTGCCAGCAGTTACACAGGGACCTCCTACGAGCAGTACTTC,TRBV6-5,14,NA,NA,TRBJ2-7
CASSQDEASRNF,TGCGCCAGCAGCCAAGATGAGGCTAGCAGGAACTTC,TRBV4-1,12,NA,NA,TRBJ2-5
CASSYDSPRIYGYTF,TGTGCCAGTAGTTACGACAGCCCTAGGATCTATGGCTACACCTTC,TRBV19,15,NA,NA,TRBJ1-2
CASSAVAGDDGYTF,TGCGCCAGCAGCGCAGTCGCAGGAGATGATGGCTACACCTTC,TRBV5-1,14,NA,NA,TRBJ1-2
CASSTGGTEAFF,TGCGCCAGCAGCACGGGGGGCACTGAAGCTTTCTTT,TRBV5-1,12,NA,NA,TRBJ1-1
CASSLARQGKETQYF,TGTGCCAGCAGCTTGGCCCGGCAGGGGAAAGAGACCCAGTACTTC,TRBV5-6,15,medium-sized,NA,TRBJ2-5
CASSPRVVTEAFF,TGTGCCAGCAGCCCCAGAGTGGTCACTGAAGCTTTCTTT,TRBV7-2,13,NA,NA,TRBJ1-1
CASSLEGPEDEQYF,TGTGCCAGCAGCTTGGAGGGGCCGGAGGACGAGCAGTACTTC,TRBV11-2,14,NA,NA,TRBJ2-7
CASSQVTLTSYNEQFF,TGCGCCAGCAGCCAAGTAACTCTCACCTCCTACAATGAGCAGTTCTTC,TRBV4-1,16,NA,NA,TRBJ2-1
CASSMLGQGDSYEQYF,TGTGCCAGTAGTATGCTAGGACAGGGGGACTCCTACGAGCAGTACTTC,TRBV19,16,large,TRBD1,TRBJ2-7